This entry describes one T cell receptor (beta chain). What antigen it recognizes has not been identified. Base-call qualities are not available, and no considerably larger clone is one nucleotide away. No patient had received any treatment before thyroid surgery. Patient clinical samples collected from about 2011 to 2019 were retrospectively analysed using T-cell receptor beta sequencing. The data were taken from a study of metastatic and nonmetastatic thyroid tumors (TCRdb year 2020). With regard to the full study: The researchers compared repertoires between peripheral blood samples and tumor or nodule tissue samples from patients with malignant or benign thyroid disease. Broad study findings and their caveats: In both blood and tumor samples, malignant tumors were reported to have significantly higher TCR beta diversity than benign nodules.

The protocol used for the library was PCR. Sequenced on an Illumina HiSeq 4000. The TCR beta-chain CDR3 region of each patient was profiled by high-throughput sequencing. As for the authors' bioinformatics: Drawing on CDR3 differences between clinicopathological groups, the researchers built a classifier meant to tell apart patients with distant-metastatic papillary thyroid cancer. The Shannon index was used to measure repertoire diversity, and the Morisita-Horn index was used to measure how similar tumor and blood repertoires were. TCRdb trimmed the raw reads at Q25, called clones with MiXCR and kept productive beta chains. TCRdb assigned the V and J calls; the authors' analysis was not used. The sample profile shows about 39,000 clones; less than 20% of them were found once. Jointly, the top ten make up 3% to 4.5% of the sample. Its CDR3 holds 16 amino acids, cysteine through phenylalanine. The DNA shown is the 48-base CDR3, in frame from base 1. V trim: 1 base; J trim: 8 bases; unmatched bases: 7. From the germline V gene, CDR1 is MDHEN and CDR2 is SYDVKM.

The TCR was taken from a female donor with papillary thyroid cancer or a benign thyroid nodule (not recorded which). Some clones in this sample may be carry-over from other donors' samples. Material for sequencing was blood. The chain uses TRBV28 and TRBJ2-1, with 11 bases matching TRBD2. The CDR3 protein is CASSLYTSGSTHEQFF. DNA sequence: TGTGCCAGCAGTTTATATACTAGCGGGAGTACGCATGAGCAGTTCTTC.